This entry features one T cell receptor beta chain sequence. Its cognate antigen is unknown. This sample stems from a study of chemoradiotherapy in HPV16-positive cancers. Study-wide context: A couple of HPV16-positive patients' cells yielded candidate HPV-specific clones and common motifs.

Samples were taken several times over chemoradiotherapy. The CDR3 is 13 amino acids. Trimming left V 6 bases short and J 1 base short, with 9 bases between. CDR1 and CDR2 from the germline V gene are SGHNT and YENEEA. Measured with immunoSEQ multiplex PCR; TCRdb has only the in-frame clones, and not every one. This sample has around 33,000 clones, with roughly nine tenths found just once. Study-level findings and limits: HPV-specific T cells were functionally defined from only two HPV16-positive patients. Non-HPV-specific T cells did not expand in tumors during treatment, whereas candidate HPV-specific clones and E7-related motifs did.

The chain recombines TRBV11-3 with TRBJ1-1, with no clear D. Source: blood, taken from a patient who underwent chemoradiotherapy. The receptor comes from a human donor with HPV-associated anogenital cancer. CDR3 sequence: CASRASGNTEAFF. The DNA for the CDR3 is TGTGCCAGCAGGGCCTCAGGGAACACTGAAGCTTTCTTT. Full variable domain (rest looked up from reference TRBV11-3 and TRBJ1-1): EAGVVQSPRYKIIEKKQPVAFWCNPISGHNTLYWYLQNLGQGPELLIRYENEEAVDDSQLPKDRFSAERLKGVDSTLKIQPAELGDSAVYLCASRASGNTEAFFGQGTRLTVV.